This T cell receptor (beta chain) was retrieved from a study of blood T cell repertoires in COVID-19. In the original processing: Reference gene primer amplification yielded estimated nucleated cell counts. Profiled with immunoSEQ multiplex PCR; TCRdb holds only in-frame clones, not every one. From that table come the V and J calls and clone size; the DNA was used to work out D and trimming. This repertoire shows about 290,000 clones, approximately 86% found once; its top ten account for 4% to 5%. The V end was cut by 5 bases, the J end by 2 bases, with 4 bases between. This CDR3 comprises 12 residues.

The genes are TRBV12-3 or TRBV12-4 and TRBJ2-1; no clear D. The clonotype comes from a woman in her fifties or sixties with active or convalescent COVID-19. The sample taken for sequencing was peripheral blood. Here the CDR3 DNA reads TGTGCCAGCAGTACAGCCTACAATGAGCAGTTCTTC. Translated, it gives CASSTAYNEQFF.